A selection of T cell receptor beta chains follows, all from one sample in a study of shared clonotypes between healthy human individuals. The protocol was immunoSEQ multiplex PCR, while the TCRdb copy is restricted to in-frame clones and leaves out a portion. The sample lists under 600,000 clones; roughly 95% were seen once. Input material: naive CD4+ T cells sorted from blood. Every receptor here comes from a woman between 25 and 40 years old in good health. Each CDR3 is given with its conserved first and last residue. Each record gives: V gene, CDR3 length, J gene, D gene, CDR3 DNA, CDR3 protein. The D gene is left open where the match is weak.

TRBV5-5,15,TRBJ2-7,.,TGTGCCAGCAGCTTGGCCGGGACGGGTTCATACGAGCAGTACTTC,CASSLAGTGSYEQYF
TRBV7-2,12,TRBJ2-3,.,TGTGCCAGCAGCTCCAGATTAGGTACGCAGTATTTT,CASSSRLGTQYF
TRBV2,16,TRBJ2-7,.,TGTGCCAGCACCCCAAGGGAGACAGTTGCTTCCTACGAGCAGTACTTC,CASTPRETVASYEQYF
TRBV5-4,14,TRBJ1-2,.,TGTGCCAGCAGCGGGAAGGGACGCAGCTATGGCTACACCTTC,CASSGKGRSYGYTF
TRBV6-5,15,TRBJ1-1,TRBD1,TGTGCCAGCAGTCGGGACAGGGCATCGGACACTGAAGCTTTCTTT,CASSRDRASDTEAFF
TRBV19,14,TRBJ2-2,.,TGTGCCAGTAGTATTGGGCGGAACACCGGGGAGCTGTTTTTT,CASSIGRNTGELFF
TRBV5-1,19,TRBJ2-3,.,TGCGCCAGCAGCTTGGAGAGGGGCGGATGGATCAGCTCCACAGATACGCAGTATTTT,CASSLERGGWISSTDTQYF
TRBV5-1,16,TRBJ2-3,TRBD2,TGCGCCAGCAGGCTTACTAGCGGAGCAAGCACAGATACGCAGTATTTT,CASRLTSGASTDTQYF
TRBV4-2,15,TRBJ1-5,.,TGTGCCAGCAGCCAAGCCTATAAGGGCGGTCAGCCCCAGCATTTT,CASSQAYKGGQPQHF
TRBV5-4,16,TRBJ1-3,.,TGTGCCAGCAGCTTGGATCCCCCCGGGGGCGGAAACACCATATATTTT,CASSLDPPGGGNTIYF
TRBV6-4,14,TRBJ1-2,.,TGTGCCAGCAGGGACTGGGGGGCGCTTGATGGCTACACCTTC,CASRDWGALDGYTF
TRBV11-2,15,TRBJ2-5,.,TGTGCCAGCAGCTTAGTGCCGGGGCGCCAAGAGACCCAGTACTTC,CASSLVPGRQETQYF
TRBV4-2,16,TRBJ1-1,TRBD1,TGTGCCAGCAGCCAAGGTGTAGGACAGGGGAACACTGAAGCTTTCTTT,CASSQGVGQGNTEAFF